This passage covers 9 T cell receptor beta chains from one sample sequenced in a study of somatic mutations in cytotoxic T cells in rheumatoid arthritis. Clones were read by immunoSEQ multiplex PCR, and TCRdb kept only the in-frame ones, dropping some. The profile shows 7,000 to 9,500 clones, around 87% of them singletons. The sequenced sample consisted of CD8+ T cells sorted from blood. These receptors originate from a man between 40 and 49 years old with rheumatoid arthritis.

The V call is TRBV18, the J call TRBJ2-5; D might be TRBD1 (6 bases). Germline values: CDR1 KGHSH, CDR2 LQKENI. V was clipped by 7 bases and J by 0 bases, with 21 bases between them. The CDR3 has 17 amino acids. The CDR3 loop reads CASFPTRSRGHQETQYF. CDR3 sequence (DNA): TGTGCCAGCTTCCCTACGCGGAGCAGGGGCCACCAAGAGACCCAGTACTTC.

The V and J genes are TRBV7-2 and TRBJ2-2; 10 bases are a match to TRBD2. V gave up 3 bases and J gave up 3 bases; unmatched junction bases: 10. This CDR3 comprises 18 residues. Germline values: CDR1 SGHTA, CDR2 FQGNSA. The CDR3, as DNA: TGTGCCAGCAGCTTCCCCCAGCGGGGGGGCCGCGACACCGGGGAGCTGTTTTTT. This translates into CASSFPQRGGRDTGELFF.

The rearrangement joins TRBV30 to TRBJ1-1; D not certain. This CDR3 comprises 13 residues. The germline V gene encodes CDR1 GTSNPN and CDR2 SVGIG (reference sequence). V was trimmed by 1 base and J by 2 bases, leaving 8 bases between them. This CDR3 is CAWSGYGNTEAFF. DNA for the CDR3: TGTGCCTGGAGTGGTTACGGTAACACTGAAGCTTTCTTT. Supplemented by reference TRBV30 and TRBJ1-1, the full variable domain reads SQTIHQWPATLVQPVGSPLSLECTVEGTSNPNLYWYRQAAGRGLQLLFYSVGIGQISSEVPQNLSASRPQDRQFILSSKKLLLSDSGFYLCAWSGYGNTEAFFGQGTRLTVV.

This chain connects TRBV7-8 to TRBJ1-1; 8 nucleotides match TRBD1. Germline V gene sequence: CDR1 SGHVS, CDR2 FQNEAQ. The CDR3 consists of 14 residues. V trimming: 1 base; J trimming: 5 bases; junction bases outside the gene matches: 3. DNA for the CDR3: TGTGCCAGCAGCTTAGGGACAGGGTGGACTGAAGCTTTCTTT. Protein: CASSLGTGWTEAFF.

V is TRBV6-6 and J is TRBJ2-5; 8 bases fit TRBD1. The CDR3 covers 16 residues. The V and J ends lost 0 bases and 9 bases, in that order; junction bases with no gene match: 12. Germline CDR1 MNHNY, CDR2 SVGAGI (reference sequence). The CDR3, as DNA: TGTGCCAGCAGTTACTCGTCAGGGGGCGCGGATAGGGCCCAGTACTTC. It is translated as CASSYSSGGADRAQYF.

This clone has more than one count but fewer than ten. The chain recombines TRBV19 with TRBJ1-1; tentative D call: TRBD1 (6 bases). Germline CDR1 and CDR2: LNHDA and SQIVND (reference sequence). V was clipped by 7 bases and J by 0 bases, with 12 bases between them. The CDR3 has 14 residues. For the CDR3, the DNA is TGTGCCAGTACGAACGGGGGGCTGAACACTGAAGCTTTCTTT. Encoded protein: CASTNGGLNTEAFF.

Points on this clone: Other DNA sequences of this sample code for an identical CDR3. The genes are TRBV6-4 and TRBJ1-6; D is undetermined. The ends were cut back, 0 bases at V and 13 bases at J, with 10 bases in the middle. The CDR3 sequence is 13 residues long. Germline CDR1 MRHNA, CDR2 SNTAGT. CDR3 loop: CASSDSEFSPLHF. CDR3 DNA: TGTGCCAGCAGTGACTCGGAGTTTTCCCCCCTCCACTTT.

J is TRBJ2-3 and V is TRBV6-1; maybe TRBD2 (6 bases). V was clipped by 3 bases and J by 3 bases, with 16 bases between them. The CDR3 runs to 16 residues. CDR1 and CDR2 (germline): MNHNS, SASEGT. The DNA of the CDR3 is TGTGCCAGCAGTGATTGGCGGGGTAGGCAAACAGATACGCAGTATTTT. Protein sequence: CASSDWRGRQTDTQYF.

The rearrangement links TRBV2 to TRBJ2-2; 7 nucleotides align to TRBD2. V lost 6 bases and J lost 0; bases outside the gene matches: 13. The CDR3 runs to 18 residues. Germline values: CDR1 SNHLY, CDR2 FYNNEI. CDR3 region: CASSEITGTTTNTGELFF. The DNA for the CDR3 is TGTGCCAGCAGCGAAATTACTGGGACTACCACGAACACCGGGGAGCTGTTTTTT.